A single sample gave rise to the 12 T cell receptor beta chains below, sequenced in a study of T cell responses to AZD1222 COVID-19 vaccine. Sequencing used immunoSEQ multiplex PCR; TCRdb keeps in-frame clones, though not all of them. The table lists about 140,000 clones, around 93% of them singletons. Source: peripheral blood, taken 28 days after the second AZD1222 dose. The receptors originated from an adult who received the AZD1222 COVID-19 vaccine.

The V call is TRBV7-3, the J call TRBJ2-3; possible D gene TRBD2, 5 bases. Trimming cost V 5 bases and J 4 bases, with 16 bases left between them. CDR1 is SGHTA, CDR2 FQGTGA, per germline. The CDR3 length is 15 residues. CDR3 residues: CASSLSRGTADTQYF. CDR3 DNA: TGTGCCAGCAGCCTCTCCCGGGGAACAGCAGATACGCAGTATTTT.

In this sample, this clone turned up a few times. The V gene is TRBV4-3, the J gene TRBJ2-7; D might be TRBD1 (5 bases). V lost 4 bases and J 6 bases, leaving 13 bases between the germline ends. Germline V gene lookup returns CDR1 LGHNA and CDR2 YSLEER. This CDR3 spans 13 amino acids. CDR3 in DNA: TGCGCCAGCAGCCGCGCCAGGGTGAGCGAGCAGTACTTC. Its translation is CASSRARVSEQYF.

The V call is TRBV6-5, the J call TRBJ1-2; D remains unclear. The CDR3 length is 13 residues. The germline V gene encodes CDR1 MNHEY and CDR2 SVGAGI. Trimming left V 6 bases short and J 7 bases short, with 15 bases between. The CDR3 coding sequence is TGTGCCAGCAGCGCCCTACAGAGGACTGGCTACACCTTC. This gives the protein CASSALQRTGYTF.

The chain links TRBV7-8 to TRBJ1-2; unclear D gene. The CDR3 is made up of 13 amino acids. Deletions cut 5 bases from V and 0 bases from J, with 7 bases between. Germline V CDR1 and CDR2: SGHVS, FQNEAQ. The DNA for the CDR3 is TGTGCCAGCAGCCAGTTCTCTAACTATGGCTACACCTTC. The encoded protein is CASSQFSNYGYTF.

This chain links TRBV6-5 with TRBJ1-6; 9 bases match TRBD1. CDR1 MNHEY and CDR2 SVGAGI come from the germline V gene. This CDR3 is 15 amino acids long. Trimming took 6 bases from V and 7 from J; bases not matched to a gene: 7. CDR3 in DNA: TGTGCCAGCAGCTCTGGGACAGGGAACAATTCACCCCTCCACTTT. Translated, it gives CASSSGTGNNSPLHF.

The CDR3 DNA sequence: TGTGCCAGCAGCCCCGACAGAGTTACCTACGAGCAGTACTTC. This encodes CASSPDRVTYEQYF. The chain combines TRBV6-5 with TRBJ2-7; a weak D match, TRBD1 (5 bases). In germline, CDR1 is MNHEY, CDR2 SVGAGI. CDR3 length: 14 amino acids. With 6 bases removed from V and 2 bases from J, the gap between germline ends came to 14 bases.

The V call is TRBV27, the J call TRBJ2-7; either TRBD1 or TRBD2 may supply D (7 bases each). The CDR3 contains 15 residues. Trimming removed 6 bases from V and 2 bases from J, with 17 bases in between. Germline CDR1 reads MNHEY; CDR2 reads SMNVEV (reference sequence). In DNA, the CDR3 is TGTGCCAGCAGCAAAAGCGGGGACAGCGCCTACGAGCAGTACTTC. Protein product: CASSKSGDSAYEQYF.

This chain joins TRBV27 and TRBJ2-7; D perhaps matches TRBD1 (5 bases). Germline V gene sequence: CDR1 MNHEY, CDR2 SMNVEV (reference sequence). V was cut by 5 bases and J by 0 bases, with 17 bases left in between. The CDR3 has 16 amino acids. CDR3 sequence: CASSPMTDLISYEQYF. CDR3 in DNA: TGTGCCAGCAGTCCGATGACAGACCTCATCTCCTACGAGCAGTACTTC.

This chain joins TRBV3-1 (or the pseudogene TRBV3-2) and TRBJ2-1; TRBD2 agrees at 14 bases. The CDR3 spans 18 residues. In germline, CDR1 is LGHDT, CDR2 YNNKEL (reference sequence). After removal of 1 base from V and 2 bases from J, the junction contained 4 bases not matched to a gene. The CDR3 reads CASSQGGLAGVPYNEQFF. CDR3 DNA: TGTGCCAGCAGCCAAGGGGGACTAGCGGGAGTCCCCTACAATGAGCAGTTCTTC.

J is TRBJ2-1 and V is TRBV14; no clear D gene. Per germline, CDR1 SGHDN and CDR2 FVKESK. V was clipped by 1 base and J by 4 bases, with 5 bases between them. The CDR3 totals 13 residues. The CDR3 nucleotides read TGTGCCAGCAGCCAAGTTAGGTACAATGAGCAGTTCTTC. It specifies CASSQVRYNEQFF.

The chain uses TRBV27 and TRBJ1-2; D gene uncertain. CDR1 MNHEY and CDR2 SMNVEV come from the germline V gene (reference sequence). V lost 6 bases and J 4 bases, leaving 9 bases between the germline ends. This CDR3 spans 12 amino acids. The CDR3 region has the DNA TGTGCCAGCAGCCCCGGCCCCTATGGCTACACCTTC. Protein product: CASSPGPYGYTF.

This chain joins TRBV6-5 and TRBJ2-6; D gene uncertain. With 6 bases removed from V and 2 bases from J, the gap between germline ends came to 8 bases. In germline, CDR1 is MNHEY, CDR2 SVGAGI. The CDR3 runs 14 residues. The CDR3 region is CASRAITGANVLTF. The CDR3 DNA is TGTGCCAGCAGGGCAATAACTGGGGCCAACGTCCTGACTTTC.